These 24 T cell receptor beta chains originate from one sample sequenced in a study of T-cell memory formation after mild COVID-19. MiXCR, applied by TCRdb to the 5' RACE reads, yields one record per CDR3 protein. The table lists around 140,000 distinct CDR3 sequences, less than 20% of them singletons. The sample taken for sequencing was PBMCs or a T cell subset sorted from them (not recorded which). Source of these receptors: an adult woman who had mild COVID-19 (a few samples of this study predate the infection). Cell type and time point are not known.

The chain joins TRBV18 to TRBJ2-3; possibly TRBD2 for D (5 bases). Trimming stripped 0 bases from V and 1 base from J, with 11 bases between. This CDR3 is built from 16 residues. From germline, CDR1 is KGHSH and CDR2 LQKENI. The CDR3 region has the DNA TGTGCCAGCTCACCACCGAGGCTAGCCGGCACAGATACGCAGTATTTT. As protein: CASSPPRLAGTDTQYF.

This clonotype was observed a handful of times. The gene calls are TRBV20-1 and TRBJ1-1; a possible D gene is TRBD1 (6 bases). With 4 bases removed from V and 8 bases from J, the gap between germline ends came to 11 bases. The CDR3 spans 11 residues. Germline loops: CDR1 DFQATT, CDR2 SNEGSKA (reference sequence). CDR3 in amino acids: CSATQGREAFF. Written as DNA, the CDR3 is TGCAGTGCTACACAGGGACGCGAAGCTTTCTTT.

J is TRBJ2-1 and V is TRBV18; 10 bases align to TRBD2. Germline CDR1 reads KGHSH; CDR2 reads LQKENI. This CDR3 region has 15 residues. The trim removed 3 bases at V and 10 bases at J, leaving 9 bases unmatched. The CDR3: CASSPTAGGPGEQFF. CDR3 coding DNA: TGTGCCAGCTCACCTACAGCGGGGGGGCCAGGGGAGCAGTTCTTC.

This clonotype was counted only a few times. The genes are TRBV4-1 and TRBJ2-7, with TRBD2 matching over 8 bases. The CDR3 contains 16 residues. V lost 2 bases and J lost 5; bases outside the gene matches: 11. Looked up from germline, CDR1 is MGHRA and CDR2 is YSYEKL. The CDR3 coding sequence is TGCGCCAGCAGCCAACGGCCAGCGGGAGTTTGGAACGAGCAGTACTTC. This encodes CASSQRPAGVWNEQYF.

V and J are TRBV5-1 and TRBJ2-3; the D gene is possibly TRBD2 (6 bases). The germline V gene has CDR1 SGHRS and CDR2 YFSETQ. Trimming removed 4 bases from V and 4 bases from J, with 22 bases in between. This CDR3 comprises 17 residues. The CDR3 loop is CASSPRVRLASADTQYF. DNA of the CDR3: TGCGCCAGCAGCCCCCGGGTTAGGCTAGCGTCGGCAGATACGCAGTATTTT.

CDR3 nucleotide sequence: TGTGCCAGCGGGGATTGGCGAGGGACTAGCGGGAGTCCAGATACGCAGTATTTT. Translated: CASGDWRGTSGSPDTQYF. The chain carries TRBV7-9 and TRBJ2-3; TRBD2 agrees at 14 bases. The CDR3 extends over 18 amino acids. The trim removed 8 bases at V and 4 bases at J, leaving 14 bases unmatched. Germline V gene sequence: CDR1 SEHNR, CDR2 FQNEAQ (reference sequence).

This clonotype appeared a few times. CDR3 in DNA: TGTGCCAGCAGCCCGGGACTGGCGGCCAACGTCCTGACTTTC. The encoded protein is CASSPGLAANVLTF. The chain carries TRBV7-3 and TRBJ2-6, with TRBD2 as a possible D gene (6 bases). V was clipped by 5 bases and J by 6 bases, with 11 bases between them. The germline gives CDR1 SGHTA, CDR2 FQGTGA. This CDR3 has 14 residues.

This CDR3 reads CASSLRRGYNQPQHF. CDR3 bases: TGTGCCAGCAGCCTTAGGCGAGGATACAATCAGCCCCAGCATTTT. The rearrangement uses TRBV3-1 and TRBJ1-5, with D hard to call. Germline V gene lookup returns CDR1 LGHDT and CDR2 YNNKEL (reference sequence). V was clipped by 4 bases and J by 3 bases, with 13 bases between them. The CDR3 spans 15 residues.

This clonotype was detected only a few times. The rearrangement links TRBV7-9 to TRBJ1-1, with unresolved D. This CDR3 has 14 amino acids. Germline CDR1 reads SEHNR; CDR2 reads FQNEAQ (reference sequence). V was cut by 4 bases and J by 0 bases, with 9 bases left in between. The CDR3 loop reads CASSWAAMNTEAFF. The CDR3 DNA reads TGTGCCAGCAGCTGGGCAGCTATGAACACTGAAGCTTTCTTT.

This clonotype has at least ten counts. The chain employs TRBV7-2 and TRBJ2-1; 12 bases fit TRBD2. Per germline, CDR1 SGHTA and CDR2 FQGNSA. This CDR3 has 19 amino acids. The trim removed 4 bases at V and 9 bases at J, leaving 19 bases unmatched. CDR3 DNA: TGTGCCAGCAGCTCCAAGAACCTTACTACTAGCGGGAGGTTGGGTGAGCAGTTCTTC. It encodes CASSSKNLTTSGRLGEQFF.

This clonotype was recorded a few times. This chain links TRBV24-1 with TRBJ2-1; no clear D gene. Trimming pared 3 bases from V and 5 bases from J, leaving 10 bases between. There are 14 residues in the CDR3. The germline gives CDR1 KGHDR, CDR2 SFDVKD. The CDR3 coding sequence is TGTGCCACCAGTGATCCGACGGTGCACAATGAGCAGTTCTTC. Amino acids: CATSDPTVHNEQFF.

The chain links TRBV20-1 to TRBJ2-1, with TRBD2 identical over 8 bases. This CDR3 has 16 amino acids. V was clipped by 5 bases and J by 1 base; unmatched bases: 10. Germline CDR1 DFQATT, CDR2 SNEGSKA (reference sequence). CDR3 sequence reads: CSAQKRGTSSYNEQFF. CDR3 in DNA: TGCAGTGCTCAAAAAAGGGGGACTAGTTCCTACAATGAGCAGTTCTTC.

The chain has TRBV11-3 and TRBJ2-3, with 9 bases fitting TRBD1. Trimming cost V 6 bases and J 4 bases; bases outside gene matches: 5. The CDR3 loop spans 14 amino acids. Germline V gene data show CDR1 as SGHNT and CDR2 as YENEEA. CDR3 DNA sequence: TGTGCCAGCAGGCGACAGGGGGGCCCAGATACGCAGTATTTT. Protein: CASRRQGGPDTQYF.

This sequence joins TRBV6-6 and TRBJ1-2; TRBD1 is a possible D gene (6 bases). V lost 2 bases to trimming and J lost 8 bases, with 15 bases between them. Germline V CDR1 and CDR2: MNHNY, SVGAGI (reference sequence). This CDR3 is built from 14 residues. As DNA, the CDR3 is TGTGCCAGCAGTTACGGACAGAGCCTGGGGGGCTACACCTTC. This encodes CASSYGQSLGGYTF.

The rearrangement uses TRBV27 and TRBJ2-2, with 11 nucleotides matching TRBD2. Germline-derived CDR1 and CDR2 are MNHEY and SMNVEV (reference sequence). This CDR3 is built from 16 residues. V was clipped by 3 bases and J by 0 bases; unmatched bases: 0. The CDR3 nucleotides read TGTGCCAGCAGTTTTAGCGGGGGGGCGAACACCGGGGAGCTGTTTTTT. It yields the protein CASSFSGGANTGELFF.

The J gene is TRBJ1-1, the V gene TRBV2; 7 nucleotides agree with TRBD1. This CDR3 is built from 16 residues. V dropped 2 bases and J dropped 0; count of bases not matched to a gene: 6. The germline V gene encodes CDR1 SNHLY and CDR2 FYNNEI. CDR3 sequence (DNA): TGTGCCAGCAGTGAATCCACAGGGGCGTTGAACACTGAAGCTTTCTTT. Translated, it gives CASSESTGALNTEAFF. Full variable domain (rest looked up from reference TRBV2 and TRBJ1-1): EPEVTQTPSHQVTQMGQEVILRCVPISNHLYFYWYRQILGQKVEFLVSFYNNEISEKSEIFDDQFSVERPDGSNFTLKIRSTKLEDSAMYFCASSESTGALNTEAFFGQGTRLTVV.

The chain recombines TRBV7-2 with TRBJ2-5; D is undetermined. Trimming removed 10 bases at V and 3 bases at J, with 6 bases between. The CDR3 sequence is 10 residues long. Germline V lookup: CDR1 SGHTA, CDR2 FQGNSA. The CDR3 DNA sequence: TGTGCCACGGCGGAAGAGACCCAGTACTTC. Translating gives CATAEETQYF.

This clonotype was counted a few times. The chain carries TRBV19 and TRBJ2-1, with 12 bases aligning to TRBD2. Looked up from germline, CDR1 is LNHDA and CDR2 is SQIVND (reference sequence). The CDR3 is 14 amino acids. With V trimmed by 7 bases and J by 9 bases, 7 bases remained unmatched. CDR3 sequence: CASKLTSGSSEQFF. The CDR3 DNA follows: TGTGCCAGTAAACTGACTAGCGGGAGCTCTGAGCAGTTCTTC. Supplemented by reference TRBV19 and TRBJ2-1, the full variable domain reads DGGITQSPKYLFRKEGQNVTLSCEQNLNHDAMYWYRQDPGQGLRLIYYSQIVNDFQKGDIAEGYSVSREKKESFPLTVTSAQKNPTAFYLCASKLTSGSSEQFFGPGTRLTVL.

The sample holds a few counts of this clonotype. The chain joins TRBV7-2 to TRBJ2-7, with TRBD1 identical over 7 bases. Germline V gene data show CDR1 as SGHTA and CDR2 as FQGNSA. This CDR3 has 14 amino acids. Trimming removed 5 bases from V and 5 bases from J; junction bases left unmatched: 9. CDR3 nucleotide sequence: TGTGCCAGCAGCCCCGCGACAGGGCAAAACGAGCAGTACTTC. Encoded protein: CASSPATGQNEQYF.

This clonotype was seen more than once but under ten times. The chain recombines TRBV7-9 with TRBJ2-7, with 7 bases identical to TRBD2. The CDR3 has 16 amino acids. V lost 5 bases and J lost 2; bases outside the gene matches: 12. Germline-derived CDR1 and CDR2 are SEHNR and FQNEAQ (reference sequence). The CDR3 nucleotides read TGTGCCAGCAGCGGACCGGGACTACCAAATCCCTACGAGCAGTACTTC. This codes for CASSGPGLPNPYEQYF.

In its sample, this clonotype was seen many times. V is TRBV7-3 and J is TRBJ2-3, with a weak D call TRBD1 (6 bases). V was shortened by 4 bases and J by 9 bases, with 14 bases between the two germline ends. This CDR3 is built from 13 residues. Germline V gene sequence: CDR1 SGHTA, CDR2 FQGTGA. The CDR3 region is CASSSQPGQTQYF. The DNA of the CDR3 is TGTGCCAGCAGCTCGCAGCCGGGACAAACGCAGTATTTT.

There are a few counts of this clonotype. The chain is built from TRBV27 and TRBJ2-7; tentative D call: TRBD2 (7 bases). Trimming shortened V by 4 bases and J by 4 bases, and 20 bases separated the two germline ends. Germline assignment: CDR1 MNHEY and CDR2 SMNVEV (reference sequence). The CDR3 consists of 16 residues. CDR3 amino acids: CASSWGGGISPYEQYF. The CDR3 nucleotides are TGTGCCAGCAGTTGGGGAGGGGGGATATCACCATACGAGCAGTACTTC.

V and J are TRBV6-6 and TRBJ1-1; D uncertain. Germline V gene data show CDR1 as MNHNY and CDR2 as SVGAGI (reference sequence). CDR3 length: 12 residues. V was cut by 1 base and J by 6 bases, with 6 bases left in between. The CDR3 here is CASSYYGSEAFF. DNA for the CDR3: TGTGCCAGCAGTTACTATGGGTCTGAAGCTTTCTTT.

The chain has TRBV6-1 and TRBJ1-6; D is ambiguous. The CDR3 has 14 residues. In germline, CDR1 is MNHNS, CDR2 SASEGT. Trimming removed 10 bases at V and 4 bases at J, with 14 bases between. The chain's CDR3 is CATRGEAYNSPLHF. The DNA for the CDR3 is TGTGCCACCCGGGGAGAGGCTTATAATTCACCCCTCCACTTT.